The clone carrying this TCR beta chain has a handful of counts. What it recognizes is unknown. This CDR3 has 15 residues. Trimming stripped 0 bases from V and 5 bases from J, with 11 bases between. CDR1 is MGHRA, CDR2 YSYEKL, per germline. The data belong to a study of T cell responses to AZD1222 COVID-19 vaccine. Study in general: Second doses were pooled across both intervals (about 4 or about 12 weeks).

Profiling relied on immunoSEQ multiplex PCR, and the TCRdb table lists in-frame clones only, not all of them. The sample lists tens of thousands of clones, roughly 88% seen once, with roughly 20% in the top ten. Regarding the study as a whole: Increased Spike-specific TCR breadth and depth were observed after two AZD1222 doses.

This receptor was taken from an adult in good health. Sequenced material: peripheral blood, taken on day 0 of AZD1222 vaccination. The chain recombines TRBV4-1 with TRBJ1-5; D remains ambiguous. The CDR3 is CASSQEAAGHQPQHF. CDR3 nucleotide sequence: TGCGCCAGCAGCCAAGAAGCGGCCGGACATCAGCCCCAGCATTTT.